This T cell receptor (beta chain) was sequenced during a study of CD8+CD57+ T cells in acquired aplastic anemia. Study at large: Sorted CD4+ and CD8+ cells gave a mean 3.2 ug DNA, range about 0.19 to 27.4 ug.

The template for TCR beta VDJ and CDR3 sequence profiling was genomic DNA. MiXCR was run by TCRdb on the reads, yielding one entry per CDR3 protein. The repertoire includes approximately 100,000 distinct CDR3 sequences, around 70% of them detected once, and 65% sits in the top ten. The CDR3 extends over 14 amino acids. The germline V gene encodes CDR1 KGHDR and CDR2 SFDVKD. Trimming at V came to 5 bases and at J to 8 bases, leaving 8 bases not matched to a gene. Patients chosen for sequencing had CD8+CD57+ cells that had expanded, as shown by flow cytometry. The sample consisted of sorted CD4+, CD8+, or CD8+CD57+ T cells (not recorded which) from PBMCs. The chain recombines TRBV24-1 with TRBJ2-1, with 7 positions matching TRBD1. The TCR originated in a human donor with aplastic anemia. The CDR3: CATSGAGQVHEQFF. The CDR3, as DNA: TGTGCCACCAGTGGGGCCGGACAGGTGCATGAGCAGTTCTTC.